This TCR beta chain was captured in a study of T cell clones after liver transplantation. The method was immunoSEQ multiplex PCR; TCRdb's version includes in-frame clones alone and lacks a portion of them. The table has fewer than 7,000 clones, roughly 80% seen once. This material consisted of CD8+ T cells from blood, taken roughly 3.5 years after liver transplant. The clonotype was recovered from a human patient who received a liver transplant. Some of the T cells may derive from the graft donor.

The CDR3 region has the DNA TGTGCCAGTATTGGTACGGGGGCCACTGAAGCTTTCTTT. This sequence encodes CASIGTGATEAFF. The chain joins TRBV19 to TRBJ1-1; D possibly corresponds to TRBD1 (6 bases). Germline CDR1 and CDR2: LNHDA and SQIVND (reference sequence). The CDR3 contains 13 residues. The germline V and J ends were trimmed by 7 bases and 4 bases, with 13 bases remaining between them.